Here is one TCR beta chain with its context. In the original analysis: Scientists estimated how many nucleated cells there were by amplifying reference gene primers. Repertoires were generated with immunoSEQ multiplex PCR, while TCRdb's copy carries only in-frame clones and drops some. V, J and clone size are taken as reported in that table, and D and trimming were inferred from the DNA itself. The sample consists of about 98,000 clones, approximately 84% of them appearing once. Trimming pared 5 bases from V and 4 bases from J, leaving 14 bases between. CDR1 SGHRS and CDR2 YFSETQ come from the germline V gene. This CDR3 is 14 amino acids long. This entry is derived from a study of blood T cell repertoires in COVID-19. Overall study: The United States, Italy and Spain supplied acute and convalescent COVID-19 samples. Nucleic acid was either cDNA or gDNA, and it came from T cells, B-cell-depleted T cells, or PBMCs.

Sequencing was carried out using peripheral blood. V and J are TRBV5-1 and TRBJ2-3, with a weak D call TRBD2 (6 bases). The TCR sequence derives from a woman older than 75 with acute or convalescent COVID-19. The CDR3 DNA reads as TGCGCCAGCAGTTTAAGCCCGGGGGCAGATACGCAGTATTTT. Protein product: CASSLSPGADTQYF.